This TCR beta chain was sequenced during a study of human T cells and chemical hapten exposure. Unique molecular identifiers were linked by the library to individual cDNA molecules. Each CDR3 protein is one row after TCRdb ran MiXCR on the RACE reads. Among around 130,000 distinct CDR3 sequences, approximately 8.3% were seen once, and the ten largest hold about 1.8%. Time point indicated: healthy volunteer bleed at 2 weeks. The authors extracted total RNA from unfractionated whole blood. Many counts were recorded for this clonotype. Trimming stripped 1 base from V and 0 bases from J, with 10 bases between. This CDR3 has 15 amino acids.

J is TRBJ2-7 and V is TRBV12-3 or TRBV12-4, with a weak D call TRBD1 (5 bases). The sequenced sample was whole blood. The TCR was taken from a male donor in good health. Some clones in this sample may be carry-over from other donors' samples. CDR3 bases: TGTGCCAGCAGTTTAGACCAGGGTAGCTCCTACGAGCAGTACTTC. Residues: CASSLDQGSSYEQYF.